This TCR beta chain is drawn from a study of cytomegalovirus exposure and HLA in healthy donors. At the level of the study: About 180 million T cells yielded approximately 100 million unique TCR beta sequences, as an earlier analysis found. Findings of the study overall: In a later analysis, donors in an Asian-associated ancestry cluster reportedly had fewer N-insertions in productive TCRs than the cohort mean. In a later analysis, parvovirus B19, influenza, CMV and Epstein-Barr virus appeared linked to several top co-occurrence clusters. Donors were assumed by presence/absence analyses to have roughly uniform sequencing depth.

Amplification used 60 Vbeta primers and 13 Jbeta primers. This table comes from immunoSEQ multiplex PCR, and its TCRdb copy is limited to in-frame clones, with some not included. The sample lists tens of thousands of clones, roughly 79% occurring once. CDR1 is MNHNS and CDR2 is SASEGT in the germline V gene. The CDR3 spans 15 residues. V was trimmed by 0 bases and J by 4 bases, leaving 12 bases between them. This clone was seen a single time. Its antigen is not identified. The chain is built from TRBV6-1 and TRBJ1-2, with D perhaps TRBD1 (5 bases). The material sequenced was PBMCs. The clonotype comes from a woman in her thirties or forties in good health and CMV-seronegative. DNA for the CDR3: TGTGCCAGCAGTGAAGCCGGGGGGAGCAGCTATGGCTACACCTTC. This translates into CASSEAGGSSYGYTF.